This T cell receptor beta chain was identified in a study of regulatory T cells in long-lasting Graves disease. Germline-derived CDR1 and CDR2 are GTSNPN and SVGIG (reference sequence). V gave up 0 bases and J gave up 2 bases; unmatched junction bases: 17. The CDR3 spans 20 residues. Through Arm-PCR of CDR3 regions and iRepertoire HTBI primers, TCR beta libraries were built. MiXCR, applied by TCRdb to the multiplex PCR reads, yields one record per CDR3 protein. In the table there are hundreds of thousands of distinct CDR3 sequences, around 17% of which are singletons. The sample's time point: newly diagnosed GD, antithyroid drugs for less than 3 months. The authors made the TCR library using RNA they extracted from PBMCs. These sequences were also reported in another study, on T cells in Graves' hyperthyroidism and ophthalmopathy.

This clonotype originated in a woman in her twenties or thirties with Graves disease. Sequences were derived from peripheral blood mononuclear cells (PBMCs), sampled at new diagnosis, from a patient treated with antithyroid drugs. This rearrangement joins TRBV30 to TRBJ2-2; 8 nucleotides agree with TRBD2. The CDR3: CAWSVWVSELAEVNTGELFF. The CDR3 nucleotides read TGTGCCTGGAGTGTTTGGGTCTCTGAACTAGCGGAGGTAAACACCGGGGAGCTGTTTTTT. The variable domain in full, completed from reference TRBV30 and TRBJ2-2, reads SQTIHQWPATLVQPVGSPLSLECTVEGTSNPNLYWYRQAAGRGLQLLFYSVGIGQISSEVPQNLSASRPQDRQFILSSKKLLLSDSGFYLCAWSVWVSELAEVNTGELFFGEGSRLTVL.